This T cell receptor (beta chain) was identified in a study of spatial heterogeneity in lung cancer. Study as a whole: Raw sequencing reads included, on average, more than 8.5 appearances of each unique TCR and UMI combination.

This clonotype was seen only a few times. Since the library was made to target alpha chains, this beta chain is a stray read and its abundance is not meaningful. Time point indicated: sample taken at primary tumor resection. Tumor, nontumor lung or frozen PBMC supplied whole RNA that was sequenced unsorted. Untreated early-stage non-small cell lung cancer patients, roughly 72 in total, were the donors. V was clipped by 7 bases and J by 4 bases, with 14 bases between them. This CDR3 comprises 13 residues. Germline CDR1 is SQVTM and CDR2 is ANQGSEA. Every individual TCR cDNA molecule carried its own unique molecular identifier, which allowed correction of PCR and sequencing errors. TCRdb re-derived calls from the 5' RACE reads in MiXCR, one entry per CDR3 protein. Among 7,000 or so distinct CDR3 sequences, around 5% were seen once, and the ten largest hold roughly 10%.

This clonotype was obtained from a female donor with early-stage non-small cell lung cancer. The sample consisted of normal lung tissue next to the tumor, taken at surgery. V usage is TRBV29-1 and J usage is TRBJ2-1, with unresolved D. The CDR3 protein is CSGLPVLYNEQFF. CDR3 in DNA: TGCAGCGGCCTGCCCGTCTTGTACAATGAGCAGTTCTTC.